Shown below are 30 T cell receptor beta chains from a single sample sequenced in a study of neurological immune-mediated disorders. In TCRdb, the 5' RACE reads were re-called with MiXCR into one record per CDR3 protein. The sample lists approximately 85,000 distinct CDR3 sequences; approximately 4.6% were seen once. Time point in this sample: longitudinal time-point 3. The sample comprised PBMCs. The receptors originated from a woman aged 55 to 70 with multiple sclerosis.

This clonotype was counted ten times or more. The J gene is TRBJ1-1, the V gene TRBV7-2; D is uncertain. Germline V gene data show CDR1 as SGHTA and CDR2 as FQGNSA. Trimming left V 5 bases short and J 1 base short, with 11 bases between. This CDR3 region has 14 residues. The CDR3 spells CASSADNRNTEAFF. The CDR3 DNA reads as TGTGCCAGCAGCGCCGACAATAGGAACACTGAAGCTTTCTTT.

This clonotype appeared many times. The chain employs TRBV5-1 and TRBJ2-1; 8 nucleotides line up with TRBD2. The CDR3 length is 15 residues. J lost 5 bases, V lost 0 bases, and 4 bases had no gene match. The V gene's germline CDR1 is SGHRS and CDR2 YFSETQ. CDR3 loop: CASSLVLAVNNEQFF. CDR3 DNA: TGCGCCAGCAGCTTGGTACTAGCGGTTAACAATGAGCAGTTCTTC.

In its sample, this clonotype was seen many times. The rearrangement uses TRBV28 and TRBJ1-5; D not resolved. Germline-derived CDR1 and CDR2 are MDHEN and SYDVKM. The CDR3 sequence is 12 residues long. The V end lost 5 bases, the J end lost 0 bases, and 2 bases lay between the germline ends. The DNA of the CDR3 is TGTGCCAGCAGTGGTAGCAATCAGCCCCAGCATTTT. Translation gives CASSGSNQPQHF.

This clonotype showed up many times. The chain recombines TRBV5-1 with TRBJ2-7, with TRBD1 matching over 8 bases. The CDR3 covers 15 residues. With 4 bases clipped from V and 2 bases from J, the junction kept 8 bases outside the gene matches. From germline, CDR1 is SGHRS and CDR2 YFSETQ. The CDR3 is CASSGQGPGAYEQYF. CDR3 sequence (DNA): TGCGCCAGCAGCGGACAGGGCCCAGGGGCCTACGAGCAGTACTTC.

This clonotype showed up many times. The gene calls are TRBV20-1 and TRBJ1-4; no clear D gene. CDR1 and CDR2 from the germline V gene are DFQATT and SNEGSKA (reference sequence). The CDR3 totals 16 residues. Trimming stripped 0 bases from V and 0 bases from J, with 11 bases between. This CDR3 is CSARDPRTATNEKLFF. The DNA for the CDR3 is TGCAGTGCTAGAGATCCACGGACTGCAACTAATGAAAAACTGTTTTTT.

This clonotype was seen at least ten times. V gene TRBV10-3 combines with J gene TRBJ1-1; D call uncertain. CDR1 is ENHRY and CDR2 is SYGVKD in the germline V gene. This CDR3 is built from 13 residues. V was pared by 0 bases and J by 3 bases, with 5 bases between. CDR3 in amino acids: CAISESVDTEAFF. The CDR3 DNA sequence: TGTGCCATCAGTGAGTCGGTCGACACTGAAGCTTTCTTT.

In its sample, this clonotype was seen many times. The rearrangement joins TRBV20-1 to TRBJ2-7; D perhaps matches TRBD1 (5 bases). The CDR3 extends over 14 amino acids. Looked up from germline, CDR1 is DFQATT and CDR2 is SNEGSKA (reference sequence). V lost 4 bases and J 5 bases, leaving 18 bases between the germline ends. For the CDR3, the DNA is TGCAGTGCTAAGGGTTCGAGTGCAGGGAACGAGCAGTACTTC. Protein: CSAKGSSAGNEQYF.

This clonotype was detected many times. This chain connects TRBV5-6 to TRBJ2-7, with D hard to call. CDR1 and CDR2 (germline): SGHDT, YYEEEE. CDR3 length: 16 residues. The V end lost 3 bases, the J end lost 1 base, and 17 bases lay between the germline ends. This chain's CDR3 is CASSSPLWVGSYEQYF. The DNA for the CDR3 is TGTGCCAGCAGCTCTCCCCTGTGGGTGGGATCCTACGAGCAGTACTTC.

Many counts were recorded for this clonotype. This chain uses TRBV14 with TRBJ1-4; tentatively, D is TRBD1 (5 bases). The germline V gene has CDR1 SGHDN and CDR2 FVKESK. Trimming shortened V by 4 bases and J by 8 bases, and 17 bases separated the two germline ends. The CDR3 runs 15 residues. DNA for the CDR3: TGTGCCAGCAGCCGCAACACGGGACGGACGGAAAAACTGTTTTTT. It codes for CASSRNTGRTEKLFF.

This clonotype was recorded at least ten times. The gene calls are TRBV7-2 and TRBJ2-7; D is possibly TRBD1 (6 bases). The germline V gene has CDR1 SGHTA and CDR2 FQGNSA. Deletions cut 1 base from V and 2 bases from J, with 12 bases between. The CDR3 covers 15 residues. CDR3 region: CASSLEAGVAYEQYF. The CDR3 region has the DNA TGTGCCAGCAGCTTAGAAGCAGGGGTGGCCTACGAGCAGTACTTC.

This clonotype came up many times. J is TRBJ2-7 and V is TRBV29-1; 7 nucleotides agree with TRBD1. V was pared by 5 bases and J by 4 bases, with 5 bases of the junction left unmatched. The V gene's germline CDR1 is SQVTM and CDR2 ANQGSEA. The CDR3 has 12 amino acids. CDR3 region: CSVKGQIYEQYF. CDR3 bases: TGCAGCGTTAAGGGACAGATTTACGAGCAGTACTTC.

This clonotype has ten or more counts. The V gene is TRBV27, the J gene TRBJ2-1; D gene uncertain. The CDR3 spans 14 residues. V shed 3 bases and J shed 1 base, with 7 bases lying between them. Germline CDR1 is MNHEY and CDR2 is SMNVEV (reference sequence). As DNA, the CDR3 is TGTGCCAGCAGTTTGGGGAATTCCTACAATGAGCAGTTCTTC. Its translation is CASSLGNSYNEQFF.

This clonotype was found many times. J is TRBJ1-6 and V is TRBV7-9; D is unclear. The length of the CDR3 is 14 residues. V dropped 1 base and J dropped 7 bases, with 8 bases sitting between them. Germline CDR1 SEHNR, CDR2 FQNEAQ (reference sequence). CDR3 region: CASSLVGRNSPLHF. In DNA form, the CDR3 reads TGTGCCAGCAGCTTAGTCGGGCGCAATTCACCCCTCCACTTT.

This clonotype was detected many times. This chain joins TRBV20-1 and TRBJ1-1; D may be TRBD1 (5 bases). Germline V gene lookup returns CDR1 DFQATT and CDR2 SNEGSKA (reference sequence). The CDR3 consists of 15 residues. Trimming stripped 3 bases from V and 1 base from J, with 15 bases between. CDR3 loop: CSASKNPGQNTEAFF. CDR3 DNA: TGCAGTGCTAGCAAAAACCCGGGGCAGAACACTGAAGCTTTCTTT.

In its sample, this clonotype was seen many times. This chain links TRBV3-1 with TRBJ1-6; D remains unclear. The CDR3 contains 13 residues. Trimming stripped 4 bases from V and 2 bases from J, with 3 bases between. Germline assignment: CDR1 LGHDT and CDR2 YNNKEL (reference sequence). In DNA form, the CDR3 reads TGTGCCAGCAGCCGAACCTATAATTCACCCCTCCACTTT. It yields the protein CASSRTYNSPLHF. Complete variable domain (other parts from reference TRBV3-1 and TRBJ1-6): DTAVSQTPKYLVTQMGNDKSIKCEQNLGHDTMYWYKQDSKKFLKIMFSYNNKELIINETVPNRFSPKSPDKAHLNLHINSLELGDSAVYFCASSRTYNSPLHFGNGTRLTVT.

This clonotype was seen many times. This chain connects TRBV7-9 to TRBJ1-1; TRBD1 aligns across 11 bases. The CDR3 runs to 16 residues. Trimming at V came to 5 bases and at J to 6 bases, leaving 11 bases not matched to a gene. CDR1 and CDR2 from the germline V gene are SEHNR and FQNEAQ (reference sequence). CDR3 DNA: TGTGCCAGCAGCCAAATGGGACAGGGGGGATTCTCTGAAGCTTTCTTT. Protein: CASSQMGQGGFSEAFF.

This clonotype has at least ten counts. The CDR3 DNA is TGTGCCAGCAGCGCCCCAGGGGGCATCGTCGGGGAGCTGTTTTTT. It specifies CASSAPGGIVGELFF. V usage is TRBV9 and J usage is TRBJ2-2; TRBD1 agrees at 8 bases. Germline CDR1 is SGDLS and CDR2 is YYNGEE. This CDR3 region has 15 residues. V trimming: 3 bases; J trimming: 7 bases; junction bases outside the gene matches: 8.

This clonotype was recorded at least ten times. J is TRBJ2-2 and V is TRBV5-1; 8 bases agree with TRBD1. Germline V gene data show CDR1 as SGHRS and CDR2 as YFSETQ. Unmatched junction bases numbered 13, after V lost 7 bases and J lost 2 bases. This CDR3 is built from 17 residues. CDR3 in amino acids: CASGAPDRAFNTGELFF. Here the CDR3 DNA reads TGCGCCAGCGGGGCACCGGACAGGGCCTTTAACACCGGGGAGCTGTTTTTT. Supplemented by reference TRBV5-1 and TRBJ2-2, the full variable domain reads KAGVTQTPRYLIKTRGQQVTLSCSPISGHRSVSWYQQTPGQGLQFLFEYFSETQRNKGNFPGRFSGRQFSNSRSEMNVSTLELGDSALYLCASGAPDRAFNTGELFFGEGSRLTVL.

The table lists this clonotype with many counts. The rearrangement uses TRBV25-1 and TRBJ1-1; D perhaps matches TRBD1 (6 bases). Trimming removed 8 bases from V and 7 bases from J, with 17 bases in between. This CDR3 is built from 13 residues. CDR1 MGHDK and CDR2 SYGVNS come from the germline V gene. CDR3 DNA: TGTGCCAGCCTGGGGGGCTCGGGGTTTGAAGCTTTCTTT. This encodes CASLGGSGFEAFF.

This clonotype was detected ten times or more. V and J are TRBV11-2 and TRBJ1-5; D is possibly TRBD1 (5 bases). With 5 bases removed from V and 4 bases from J, the gap between germline ends came to 15 bases. Germline loops: CDR1 SGHAT, CDR2 FQNNGV. The CDR3 sequence is 15 residues long. The CDR3 DNA sequence: TGTGCCAGCAGCATATCGACTGGGGGTAATCAGCCCCAGCATTTT. Protein product: CASSISTGGNQPQHF.

This clonotype was detected many times. V is TRBV6-6 and J is TRBJ1-5; 7 nucleotides match TRBD1. From germline, CDR1 is MNHNY and CDR2 SVGAGI (reference sequence). The V and J ends lost 6 bases and 2 bases, in that order; junction bases with no gene match: 7. This CDR3 is 15 amino acids long. The CDR3 loop reads CASSTDRAGNQPQHF. DNA of the CDR3: TGTGCCAGCAGCACCGACAGGGCCGGCAATCAGCCCCAGCATTTT.

This clonotype was picked up many times. The rearrangement joins TRBV20-1 to TRBJ2-7; 8 bases map to TRBD2. V lost 1 base to trimming and J lost 4 bases; unmatched junction nucleotides: 6. Germline assignment: CDR1 DFQATT and CDR2 SNEGSKA (reference sequence). This CDR3 is 14 amino acids long. The CDR3 region is CSARVWRGVYEQYF. CDR3 DNA: TGCAGTGCTAGAGTGTGGCGGGGGGTTTACGAGCAGTACTTC.

This clonotype was recorded many times. The V call is TRBV6-5, the J call TRBJ2-3; TRBD1 agrees at 11 bases. The ends lost 6 bases at V and 3 bases at J; junction bases unmatched: 11. This CDR3 comprises 17 residues. CDR1 MNHEY and CDR2 SVGAGI come from the germline V gene. The DNA for the CDR3 is TGTGCCAGCAGAGCGTCTCGGGACAGGGGGGCAACAGATACGCAGTATTTT. Residues: CASRASRDRGATDTQYF.

In this sample, this clonotype turned up many times. The chain carries TRBV11-1 and TRBJ2-7, with 9 bases that match TRBD2. This CDR3 is built from 14 residues. The junction had 11 bases not matched to a gene; V was cut back by 8 bases and J by 6 bases. CDR1 is SGHAT, CDR2 FQDESV, per germline (reference sequence). This chain's CDR3 is CASGVAGEKVEQYF. In DNA, the CDR3 is TGTGCCAGCGGAGTAGCGGGGGAGAAGGTCGAGCAGTACTTC.

The chain is built from TRBV18 and TRBJ1-1; D is unclear. Trimming shortened V by 0 bases and J by 8 bases, and 10 bases separated the two germline ends. This CDR3 is built from 13 residues. Germline assignment: CDR1 KGHSH and CDR2 LQKENI. CDR3 nucleotides: TGTGCCAGCTCACCACCGACGGGCAGGGAAGCTTTCTTT. Protein: CASSPPTGREAFF.

This clonotype came up many times. The rearrangement links TRBV7-9 to TRBJ2-1; 10 nucleotides align to TRBD2. The junction had 4 bases not matched to a gene; V was cut back by 3 bases and J by 2 bases. The CDR3 has 16 residues. Germline V gene lookup returns CDR1 SEHNR and CDR2 FQNEAQ (reference sequence). Here the CDR3 reads CASSFSGLAAYNEQFF. The CDR3 coding sequence is TGTGCCAGCAGCTTCTCCGGACTAGCGGCCTACAATGAGCAGTTCTTC.

This clonotype was seen ten or more times. This rearrangement joins TRBV7-6 to TRBJ1-5, with a weak D call TRBD1 (6 bases). The CDR3 consists of 17 residues. Trimming took off 2 bases at V and 2 bases at J, with 16 bases between the two ends. CDR1 is SGHVS and CDR2 is FNYEAQ in the germline V gene. CDR3 DNA: TGTGCCAGCAGCTTAAACTTCGGGGGCGCGGGCAATCAGCCCCAGCATTTT. Residues: CASSLNFGGAGNQPQHF.

This clonotype was seen at least ten times. V and J are TRBV28 and TRBJ2-5; D is perhaps TRBD2 (6 bases). V lost 2 bases to trimming and J lost 4 bases, with 17 bases between them. Looked up from germline, CDR1 is MDHEN and CDR2 is SYDVKM. The CDR3 covers 16 residues. The CDR3 reads CASSLTASWEVETQYF. The CDR3 coding sequence is TGTGCCAGCAGTTTAACGGCTAGCTGGGAGGTAGAGACCCAGTACTTC.

Many counts were recorded for this clonotype. The chain is built from TRBV3-1 and TRBJ1-1; D gene unclear. V was pared by 0 bases and J by 2 bases, with 7 bases between. Looked up from germline, CDR1 is LGHDT and CDR2 is YNNKEL (reference sequence). This CDR3 has 14 amino acids. CDR3 coding DNA: TGTGCCAGCAGCCAAGATTTTACCAACACTGAAGCTTTCTTT. Translating gives CASSQDFTNTEAFF.

The V gene is TRBV18, the J gene TRBJ2-7; D perhaps matches TRBD2 (6 bases). V dropped 2 bases and J dropped 0 bases, with 11 bases sitting between them. This CDR3 has 15 amino acids. Germline CDR1 is KGHSH and CDR2 is LQKENI. The CDR3 region is CASSPSGRISYEQYF. The CDR3 coding sequence is TGTGCCAGCTCACCAAGCGGGCGTATCTCCTACGAGCAGTACTTC.